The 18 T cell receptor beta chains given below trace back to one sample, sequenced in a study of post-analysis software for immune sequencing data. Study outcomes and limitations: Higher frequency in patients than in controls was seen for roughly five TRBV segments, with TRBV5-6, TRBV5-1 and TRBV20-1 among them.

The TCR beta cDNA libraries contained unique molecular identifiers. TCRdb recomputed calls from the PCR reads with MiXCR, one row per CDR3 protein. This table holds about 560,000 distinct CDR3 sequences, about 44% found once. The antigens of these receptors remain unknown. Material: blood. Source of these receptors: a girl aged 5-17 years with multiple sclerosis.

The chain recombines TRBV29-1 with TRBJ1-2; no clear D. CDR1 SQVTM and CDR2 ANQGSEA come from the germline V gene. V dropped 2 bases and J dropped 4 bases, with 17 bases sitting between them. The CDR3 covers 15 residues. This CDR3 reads CSVEPRPQFSYGYTF. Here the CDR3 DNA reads TGCAGCGTTGAACCTAGGCCCCAGTTTTCCTATGGCTACACCTTC.

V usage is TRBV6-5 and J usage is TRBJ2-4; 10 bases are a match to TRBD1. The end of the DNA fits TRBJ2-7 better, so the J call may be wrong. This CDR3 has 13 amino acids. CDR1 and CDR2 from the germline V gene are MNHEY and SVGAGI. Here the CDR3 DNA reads TGTGCCAGCACCTGGGGACAGGGGAACGAGCAGTACTTC. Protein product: CASTWGQGNEQYF.

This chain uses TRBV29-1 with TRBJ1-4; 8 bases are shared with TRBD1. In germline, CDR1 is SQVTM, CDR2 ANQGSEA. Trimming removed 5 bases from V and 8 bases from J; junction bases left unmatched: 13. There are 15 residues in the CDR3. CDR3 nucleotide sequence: TGCAGCGTTCGAACAGGGGGTGGCAGAAGGGAAAAACTGTTTTTT. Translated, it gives CSVRTGGGRREKLFF.

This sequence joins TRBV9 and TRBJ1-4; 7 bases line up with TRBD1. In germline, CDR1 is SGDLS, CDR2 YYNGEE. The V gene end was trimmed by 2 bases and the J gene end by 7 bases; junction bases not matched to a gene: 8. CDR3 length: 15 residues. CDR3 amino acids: CASSVRTGDFEKLFF. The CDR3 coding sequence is TGTGCCAGCAGCGTTAGGACAGGCGACTTTGAAAAACTGTTTTTT.

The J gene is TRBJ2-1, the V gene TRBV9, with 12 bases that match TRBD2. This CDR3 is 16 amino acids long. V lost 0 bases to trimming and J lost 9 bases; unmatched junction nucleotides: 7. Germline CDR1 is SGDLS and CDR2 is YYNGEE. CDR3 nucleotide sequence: TGTGCCAGCAGCGTAGATCCTAGCGGGGGGGCTGGTGAGCAGTTCTTC. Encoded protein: CASSVDPSGGAGEQFF.

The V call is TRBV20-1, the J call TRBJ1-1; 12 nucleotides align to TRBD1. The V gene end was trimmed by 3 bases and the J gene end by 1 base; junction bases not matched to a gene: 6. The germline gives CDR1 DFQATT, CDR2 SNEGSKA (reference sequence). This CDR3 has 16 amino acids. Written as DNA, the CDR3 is TGCAGTGCTAGGAGGGACAGGGGGCTTGGGAACACTGAAGCTTTCTTT. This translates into CSARRDRGLGNTEAFF.

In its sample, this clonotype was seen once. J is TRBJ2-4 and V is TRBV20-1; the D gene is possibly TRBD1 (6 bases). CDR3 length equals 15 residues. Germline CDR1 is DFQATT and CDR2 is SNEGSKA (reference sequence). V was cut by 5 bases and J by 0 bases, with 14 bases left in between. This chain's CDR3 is CSAAGQYLAKNIQYF. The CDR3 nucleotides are TGCAGTGCTGCAGGACAGTACTTAGCCAAAAACATTCAGTACTTC.

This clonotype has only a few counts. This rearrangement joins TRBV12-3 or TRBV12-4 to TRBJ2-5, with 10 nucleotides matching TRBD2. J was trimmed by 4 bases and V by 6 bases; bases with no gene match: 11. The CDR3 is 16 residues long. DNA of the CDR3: TGTGCCAGCAGGGCCCGTCGGCTAGCGGGGGTAGAGACCCAGTACTTC. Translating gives CASRARRLAGVETQYF.

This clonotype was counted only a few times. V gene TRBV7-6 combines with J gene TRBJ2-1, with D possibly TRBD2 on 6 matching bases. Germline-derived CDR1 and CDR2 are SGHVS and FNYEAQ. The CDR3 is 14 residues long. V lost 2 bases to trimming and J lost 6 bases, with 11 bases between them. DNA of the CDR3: TGTGCCAGCAGCTTATCCCCTAGCGTCAATGAGCAGTTCTTC. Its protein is CASSLSPSVNEQFF.

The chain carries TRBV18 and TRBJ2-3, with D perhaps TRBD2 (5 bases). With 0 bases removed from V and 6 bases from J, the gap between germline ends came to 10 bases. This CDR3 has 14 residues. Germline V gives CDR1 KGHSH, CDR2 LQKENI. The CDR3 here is CASSPPGGQDTQYF. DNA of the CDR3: TGTGCCAGCTCACCACCAGGAGGCCAGGATACGCAGTATTTT. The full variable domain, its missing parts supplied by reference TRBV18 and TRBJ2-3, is NAGVMQNPRHLVRRRGQEARLRCSPMKGHSHVYWYRQLPEEGLKFMVYLQKENIIDESGMPKERFSAEFPKEGPSILRIQQVVRGDSAAYFCASSPPGGQDTQYFGPGTRLTVL.

The CDR3 DNA is TGTGCCAGCAGCCCCCCCAGAGACAACACTGAAGCTTTCTTT. This translates into CASSPPRDNTEAFF. The chain couples TRBV12-3 or TRBV12-4 to TRBJ1-1; D not resolved. Trimming shortened V by 6 bases and J by 2 bases, and 13 bases separated the two germline ends. The CDR3 is 14 residues long.

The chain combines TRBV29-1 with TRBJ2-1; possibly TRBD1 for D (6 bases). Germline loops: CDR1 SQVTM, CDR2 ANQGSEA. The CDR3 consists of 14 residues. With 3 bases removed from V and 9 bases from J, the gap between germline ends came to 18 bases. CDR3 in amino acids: CSVENRVNPAEQFF. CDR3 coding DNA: TGCAGCGTTGAGAACAGGGTAAACCCGGCTGAGCAGTTCTTC.

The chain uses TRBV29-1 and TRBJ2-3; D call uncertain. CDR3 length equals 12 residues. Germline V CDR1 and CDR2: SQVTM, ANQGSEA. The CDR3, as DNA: TGCAGTGAAGGCGACCCCACAGATACGCAGTATTTT. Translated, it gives CSEGDPTDTQYF.

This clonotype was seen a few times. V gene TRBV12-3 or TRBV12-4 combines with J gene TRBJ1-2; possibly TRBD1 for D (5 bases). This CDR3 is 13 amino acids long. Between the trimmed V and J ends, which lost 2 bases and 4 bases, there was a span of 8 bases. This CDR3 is CASSLQGLYGYTF. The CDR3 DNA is TGTGCCAGCAGTTTACAGGGACTCTATGGCTACACCTTC.

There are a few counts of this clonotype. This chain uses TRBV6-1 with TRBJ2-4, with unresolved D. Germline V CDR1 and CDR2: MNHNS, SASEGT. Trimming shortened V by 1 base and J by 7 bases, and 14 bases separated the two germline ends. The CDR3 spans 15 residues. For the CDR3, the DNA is TGTGCCAGCAGTGAAGATGGCCTCGTGAGGAACATTCAGTACTTC. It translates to CASSEDGLVRNIQYF.

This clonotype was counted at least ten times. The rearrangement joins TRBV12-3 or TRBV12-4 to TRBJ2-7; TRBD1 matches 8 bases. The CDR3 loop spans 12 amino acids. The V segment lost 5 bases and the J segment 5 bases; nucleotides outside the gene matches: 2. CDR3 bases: TGTGCCAGCAGTCGACAGGGGAACGAGCAGTACTTC. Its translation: CASSRQGNEQYF.

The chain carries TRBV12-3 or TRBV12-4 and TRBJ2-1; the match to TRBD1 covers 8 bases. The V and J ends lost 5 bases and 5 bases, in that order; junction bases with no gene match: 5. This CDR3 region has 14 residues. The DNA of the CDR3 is TGTGCCAGCAGTAAGGGACAGGCAAACAATGAGCAGTTCTTC. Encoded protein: CASSKGQANNEQFF.

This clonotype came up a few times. CDR3 DNA sequence: TGTGCCAGCAGTTTCGGGGGGACAGGGGCGGGTGAGCAGTACTTC. Its translation: CASSFGGTGAGEQYF. The chain uses TRBV12-3 or TRBV12-4 and TRBJ2-7; TRBD1 agrees at 10 bases. V was pared by 3 bases and J by 7 bases, with 9 bases of the junction left unmatched. CDR3 size: 15 residues.